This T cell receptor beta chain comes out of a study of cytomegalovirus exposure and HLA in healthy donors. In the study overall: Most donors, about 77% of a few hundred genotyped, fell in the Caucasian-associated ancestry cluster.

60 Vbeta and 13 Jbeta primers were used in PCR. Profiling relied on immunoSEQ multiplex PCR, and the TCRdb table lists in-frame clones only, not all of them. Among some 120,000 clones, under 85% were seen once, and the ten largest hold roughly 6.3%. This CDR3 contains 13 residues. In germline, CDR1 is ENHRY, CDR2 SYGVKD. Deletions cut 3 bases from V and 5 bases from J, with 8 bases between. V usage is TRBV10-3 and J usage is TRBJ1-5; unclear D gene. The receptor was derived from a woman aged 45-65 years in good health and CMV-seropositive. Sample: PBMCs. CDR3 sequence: CAISEMGDQPQHF. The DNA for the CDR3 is TGTGCCATCAGTGAAATGGGAGATCAGCCCCAGCATTTT.